This is a list of T cell receptor beta chains from one sample in a study of cytomegalovirus exposure and HLA in healthy donors. Assay used: immunoSEQ multiplex PCR; TCRdb lists only in-frame clones, some missing. Here the sample spans approximately 90,000 clones, roughly 92% being singletons. Material: PBMCs. The source of these receptors is a woman between 25 and 40 years old in good health and CMV-seropositive. Each CDR3 is given with its conserved first and last residue. The D gene is left open where the match is weak.

>TRBD1|TRBV18|13
CASSPGQGAVYTF
>TRBD2|TRBV4-3|17
CASSYEAGGWDTGELFF
>TRBD2|TRBV14|15
CASSQLAGVGDTQYF
>-|TRBV5-6|15
CASSLRAGVGEKLFF
>TRBD2|TRBV28|14
CATQLAGVSNEQFF
>TRBD1|TRBV18|16
CASSPWGQTNTGELFF
>-|TRBV30|16
CAWSVRLADSHHTQYF
>TRBD2|TRBV6-1|13
CASSMRETHEQYF
>-|TRBV7-5|15
CARSSRRGYQETQYF
>TRBD2|TRBV12-5|18
CASGSSPLAGGGSDTQYF
>-|TRBV28|17
CASSPPVLPLSYNEQFF
>TRBD2|TRBV11-2|14
CASSLGTSFSEQYF
>TRBD2|TRBV19|14
CASQGLAEGDTQYF
>TRBD2|TRBV7-9|17
CASSFGTSGRKGYEQYF
>-|TRBV28|15
CASSFRGRGSTEAFF
>-|TRBV10-2|14
CASSESGQSYGYTF
>TRBD2|TRBV5-5|17
CASSAAPGLGATDTQYF
>-|TRBV19|16
CASTGGAPRVGETQYF
>-|TRBV28|15
CASKQAPLSYNEQFF
>-|TRBV9|17
CASSVGGDSVGSYEQYF
>-|TRBV7-8|15
CASSLDRIPRETQYF
>TRBD2|TRBV18|14
CASSRAGGSYEQYF
>TRBD2|TRBV9|15
CASSVVGGSYNEQFF
>-|TRBV7-9|15
CASSLASGRGTEAFF
>TRBD1|TRBV28|18
CASSPFPRVRGPYNEQFF
>-|TRBV6-1|13
CASSVYTAYEQYF
>-|TRBV5-4|12
CASSLRAETQYF
>-|TRBV28|15
CASSAPMTGAAEAFF
>-|TRBV7-2|13
CASSLGESVKQYF
>TRBD2|TRBV7-9|15
CASSLSGLGKNIQYF
>TRBD2|TRBV6-1|16
CASSEGLAFSTDTQYF
>TRBD1|TRBV9|17
CASSVGVGTGDQETQYF
>-|TRBV19|15
CASSISGVVNQPQHF
>-|TRBV4-3|15
CASSQDASGTDTQYF
>-|TRBV5-1|14
CASSLSQGSYEQYF
>TRBD2|TRBV18|15
CASSPSGRDSGEQFF
>-|TRBV7-9|16
CASSFRLQSTKNEQFF
>TRBD2|TRBV4-1|15
CASSQAGGLPYEQYF
>TRBD1|TRBV9|15
CASSGTGTAKNIQYF
>-|TRBV11-2|12
CASSLVGREQYF
>-|TRBV7-2|16
CASSLGGRGGWQPQHF